This T cell receptor beta chain emerged from a study of T cells in Graves' hyperthyroidism and ophthalmopathy. Study details: Peripheral blood was taken when the disease was first diagnosed, before any treatment began.

Trimming took off 3 bases at V and 6 bases at J, with 3 bases between the two ends. CDR3 length: 12 amino acids. The germline gives CDR1 MNHEY, CDR2 SMNVEV (reference sequence). The table lists this clonotype with a few counts. Reasons for excluding patients were uncontrolled infection, other autoimmune disease, pregnancy or lactation. Out of roughly 10 ml of fresh peripheral blood came the PBMCs. Researchers amplified the TCR beta CDR3 regions from RNA transcripts. The study used the HTBI primer set for a first-round RT-PCR of the TCR CDR3. TCRdb independently ran MiXCR on the multiplex PCR reads; one entry per CDR3 protein. This sample carries 300,000 to 400,000 distinct CDR3 sequences, about 18% of them seen once, and the ten largest clones take over 35%.

The TCR comes from a man between 18 and 29 years old with Graves' ophthalmopathy. The sample was blood. The chain joins TRBV27 to TRBJ1-6; the D is unclear. The CDR3: CASSFPNSPLHF. The CDR3 nucleotides are TGTGCCAGCAGTTTCCCTAATTCACCCCTCCACTTT.